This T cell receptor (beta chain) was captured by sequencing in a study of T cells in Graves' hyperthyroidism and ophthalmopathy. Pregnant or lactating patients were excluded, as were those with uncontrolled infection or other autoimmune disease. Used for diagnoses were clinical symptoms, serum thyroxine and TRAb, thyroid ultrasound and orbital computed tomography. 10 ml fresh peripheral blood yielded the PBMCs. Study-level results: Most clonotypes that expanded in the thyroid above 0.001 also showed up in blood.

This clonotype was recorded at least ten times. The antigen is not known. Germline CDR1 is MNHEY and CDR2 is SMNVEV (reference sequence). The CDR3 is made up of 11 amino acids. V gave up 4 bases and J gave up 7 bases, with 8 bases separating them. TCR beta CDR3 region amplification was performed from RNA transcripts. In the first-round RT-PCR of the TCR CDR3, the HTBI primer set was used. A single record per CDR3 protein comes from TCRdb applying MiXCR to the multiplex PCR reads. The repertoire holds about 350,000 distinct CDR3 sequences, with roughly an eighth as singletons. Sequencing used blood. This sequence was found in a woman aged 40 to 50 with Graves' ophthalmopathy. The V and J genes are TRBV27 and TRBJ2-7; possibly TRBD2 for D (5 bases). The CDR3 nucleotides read TGTGCCAGCAGTTACGCGGGTGAGCAGTACTTC. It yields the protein CASSYAGEQYF.